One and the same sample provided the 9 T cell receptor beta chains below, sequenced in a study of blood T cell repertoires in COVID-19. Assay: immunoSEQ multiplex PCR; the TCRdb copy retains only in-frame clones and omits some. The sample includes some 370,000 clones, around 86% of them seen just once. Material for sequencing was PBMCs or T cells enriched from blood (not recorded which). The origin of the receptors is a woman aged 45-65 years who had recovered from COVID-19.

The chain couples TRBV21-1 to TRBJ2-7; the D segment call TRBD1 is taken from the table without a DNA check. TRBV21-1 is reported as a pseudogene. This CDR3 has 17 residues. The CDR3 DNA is TGTGCCAGCAGCAAACCCTGGCCCCGACAATCTCACTACGAGCAGTACTTC. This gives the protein CASSKPWPRQSHYEQYF.

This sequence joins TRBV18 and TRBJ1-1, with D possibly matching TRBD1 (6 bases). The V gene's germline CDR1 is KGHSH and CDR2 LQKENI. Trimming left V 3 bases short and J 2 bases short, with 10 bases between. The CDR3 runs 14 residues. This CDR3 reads CASSPDRTNTEAFF. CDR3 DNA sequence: TGTGCCAGCTCACCCGACAGGACTAACACTGAAGCTTTCTTT. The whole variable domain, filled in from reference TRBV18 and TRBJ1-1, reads NAGVMQNPRHLVRRRGQEARLRCSPMKGHSHVYWYRQLPEEGLKFMVYLQKENIIDESGMPKERFSAEFPKEGPSILRIQQVVRGDSAAYFCASSPDRTNTEAFFGQGTRLTVV.

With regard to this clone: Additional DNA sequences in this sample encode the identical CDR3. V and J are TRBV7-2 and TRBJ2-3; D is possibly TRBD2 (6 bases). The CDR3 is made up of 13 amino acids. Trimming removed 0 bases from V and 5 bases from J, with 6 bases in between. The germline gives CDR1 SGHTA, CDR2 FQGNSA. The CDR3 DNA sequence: TGTGCCAGCAGCTTAGCGGGGGGAGATACGCAGTATTTT. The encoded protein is CASSLAGGDTQYF.

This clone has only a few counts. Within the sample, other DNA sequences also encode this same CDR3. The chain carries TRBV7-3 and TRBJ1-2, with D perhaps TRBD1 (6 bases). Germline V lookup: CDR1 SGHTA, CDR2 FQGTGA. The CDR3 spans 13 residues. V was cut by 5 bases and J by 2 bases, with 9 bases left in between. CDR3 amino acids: CASSPDRNYGYTF. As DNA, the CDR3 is TGTGCCAGCAGCCCCGACAGGAACTATGGCTACACCTTC.

The CDR3 here is CASRTSGGAVDNEQFF. In DNA, the CDR3 is TGTGCCAGCAGGACTAGCGGGGGGGCAGTGGACAATGAGCAGTTCTTC. This chain links TRBV7-2 with TRBJ2-1, with 14 bases lining up with TRBD2. The J segment lost 5 bases and the V segment lost 6 bases, leaving 6 bases of the junction unmatched. CDR1 is SGHTA and CDR2 is FQGNSA in the germline V gene. The CDR3 has 16 amino acids.

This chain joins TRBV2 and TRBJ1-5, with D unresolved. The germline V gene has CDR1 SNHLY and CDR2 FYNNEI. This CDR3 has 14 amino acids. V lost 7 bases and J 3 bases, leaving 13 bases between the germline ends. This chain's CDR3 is CASTELGYNQPQHF. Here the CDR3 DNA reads TGTGCCAGCACCGAGCTAGGTTACAATCAGCCCCAGCATTTT.

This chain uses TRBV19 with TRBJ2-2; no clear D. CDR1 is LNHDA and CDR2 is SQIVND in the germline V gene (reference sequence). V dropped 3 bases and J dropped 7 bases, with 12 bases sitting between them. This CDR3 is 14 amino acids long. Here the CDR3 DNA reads TGTGCCAGTAGTATCCAATTACAGAACGGGGAGCTGTTTTTT. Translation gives CASSIQLQNGELFF.

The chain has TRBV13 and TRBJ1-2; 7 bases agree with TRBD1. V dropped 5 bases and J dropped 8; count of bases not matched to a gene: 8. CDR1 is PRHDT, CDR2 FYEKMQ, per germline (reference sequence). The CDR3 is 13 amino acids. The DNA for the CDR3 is TGTGCCAGCAGCCATACAGGGGCGGGGGGCTACACCTTC. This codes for CASSHTGAGGYTF.

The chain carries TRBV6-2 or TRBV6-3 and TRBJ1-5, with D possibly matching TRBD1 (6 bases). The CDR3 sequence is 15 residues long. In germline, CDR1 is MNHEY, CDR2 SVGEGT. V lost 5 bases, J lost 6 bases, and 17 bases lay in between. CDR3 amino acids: CASSPNPTGLQPQHF. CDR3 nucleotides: TGTGCCAGCAGTCCCAACCCAACAGGGCTTCAGCCCCAGCATTTT.